Listed below are T cell receptor beta chains from one sample, sequenced in a study of T cell responses to AZD1222 COVID-19 vaccine. The method was immunoSEQ multiplex PCR; TCRdb's version includes in-frame clones alone and lacks a portion of them. The sample has roughly 150,000 clones, 90% seen once. The specimen was peripheral blood, collected 28 days after the second AZD1222 dose. These TCRs come from an adult who received the AZD1222 COVID-19 vaccine. Each CDR3 is given with its conserved first and last residue. The D gene is left open where the match is weak. Clone size is stated in some rows and not others, as once, few, many or a class when expanded.

once	TRBV28	TRBJ2-5	-	CASSSASSGQETQYF
-	TRBV7-2	TRBJ1-5	TRBD1	CASSSKTGSQPQHF
-	TRBV6-6	TRBJ2-3	-	CAATPLSGSTDTQYF
-	TRBV3-1/TRBV3-2	TRBJ2-3	-	CASSQARGPGPTDTQYF
-	TRBV19	TRBJ2-1	TRBD1	CASSMGTGSYNEQFF
-	TRBV29-1	TRBJ2-1	TRBD2	CSAASGSSGNEQFF
-	TRBV3-1/TRBV3-2	TRBJ1-6	-	CASRARDNSPLHF
-	TRBV19	TRBJ1-1	-	CATRGVSINTEAFF
-	TRBV29-1	TRBJ1-4	-	CSVQPGRTGEKLFF
-	TRBV30	TRBJ1-5	TRBD1	CAWSIGQGAGPQHF
-	TRBV2	TRBJ2-6	-	CASSGVTLGANVLTF
-	TRBV11-2	TRBJ2-6	-	CASSLPGSGANVLTF
few	TRBV28	TRBJ2-3	-	CASSFGWGTQYF
-	TRBV27	TRBJ1-2	-	CASATSGAGRGEGYTF
-	TRBV27	TRBJ2-2	-	CASSLSMAIGGELFF
-	TRBV3-1/TRBV3-2	TRBJ2-1	TRBD2	CASTLGGVYNEQFF
-	TRBV7-9	TRBJ2-7	-	CASSTRDSTFEQYF
once	TRBV9	TRBJ2-3	-	CASSVVSSANTDTQYF
-	TRBV14	TRBJ1-1	-	CASSQWSEAFF
-	TRBV6-5	TRBJ1-6	TRBD1	CASSSIQGAYNSPLHF
-	TRBV2	TRBJ2-1	TRBD2	CASSSFAGGASNEQFF
once	TRBV21-1	TRBJ2-1	-	CASSKVGSGASKVQFF
-	TRBV1	TRBJ2-7	-	CTSSQGLTTGGYEQYF
-	TRBV20-1	TRBJ1-1	-	CSAQSQAFF
-	TRBV5-1	TRBJ2-2	TRBD1	CASSPRQGARSGELFF
-	TRBV18	TRBJ1-5	-	CASSPQVRSGDQPQHF
-	TRBV28	TRBJ1-2	-	CASSLAILRNYGYTF
-	TRBV6-5	TRBJ1-2	TRBD1	CASSYDRVVDGYTF
-	TRBV6-6	TRBJ2-7	-	CASRENRAHEQYF
-	TRBV5-1	TRBJ2-3	TRBD1	CASRVTGDTDTQYF
-	TRBV18	TRBJ1-6	TRBD1	CASSQDRGLSPLHF
-	TRBV6-5	TRBJ1-3	TRBD1	CASSRGPSSGNTIYF
-	TRBV4-1	TRBJ2-1	-	CASSQQMGMSSYNEQFF
-	TRBV2	TRBJ1-1	-	CASSRDIKGTEAFF
-	TRBV5-1	TRBJ1-5	-	CASRPVPNSNQPQHF
-	TRBV7-3	TRBJ1-1	-	CASSLVPDPNTEAFF
-	TRBV4-3	TRBJ1-5	-	CASSHGRGNQPQHF
-	TRBV7-6	TRBJ2-1	-	CASSLIGQGSDEQFF
-	TRBV7-7	TRBJ1-2	-	CASSLRGSRLTSYGYTF